This entry is about one T cell receptor beta chain. Its antigen remains unknown. From the roughly 110-subject validation cohort, which was separate from the approximately 720-subject first cohort, the donors were drawn. The data stem from a study of cytomegalovirus exposure and HLA in healthy donors. Findings of the study overall: The classifier, whose performance was assessed in both the original and validation cohorts, reportedly diagnosed cytomegalovirus status with high specificity and sensitivity. Rarity marked most TCR sequences, yet some public TCRs occurred in many donors.

Trimming took 5 bases from V and 8 from J, leaving 9 bases between them. The CDR3 loop spans 12 amino acids. Per germline, CDR1 SGHVS and CDR2 FQNEAQ. Here immunoSEQ multiplex PCR was the method, and the copy in TCRdb shows in-frame clones only, minus some. This sample has approximately 150,000 clones, with around 90% found just once. The chain links TRBV7-8 to TRBJ1-4, with D possibly matching TRBD1 (5 bases). The sequenced material came from PBMCs. The receptor's source is a man aged 18 to 30 in good health and CMV-seropositive. This chain's CDR3 is CASSKKGEKLFF. CDR3 coding DNA: TGTGCCAGCAGCAAGAAGGGGGAAAAACTGTTTTTT.